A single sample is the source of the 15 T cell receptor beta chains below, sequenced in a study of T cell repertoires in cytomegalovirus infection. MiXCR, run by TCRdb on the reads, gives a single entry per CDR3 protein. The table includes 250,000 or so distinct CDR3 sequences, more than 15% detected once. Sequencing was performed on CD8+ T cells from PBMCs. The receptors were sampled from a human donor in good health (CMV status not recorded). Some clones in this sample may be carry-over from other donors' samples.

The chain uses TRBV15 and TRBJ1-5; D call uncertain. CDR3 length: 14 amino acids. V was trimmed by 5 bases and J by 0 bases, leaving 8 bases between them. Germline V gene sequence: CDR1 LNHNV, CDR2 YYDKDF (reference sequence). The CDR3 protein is CATSLMDSNQPQHF. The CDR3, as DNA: TGTGCCACCAGCCTGATGGATAGCAATCAGCCCCAGCATTTT.

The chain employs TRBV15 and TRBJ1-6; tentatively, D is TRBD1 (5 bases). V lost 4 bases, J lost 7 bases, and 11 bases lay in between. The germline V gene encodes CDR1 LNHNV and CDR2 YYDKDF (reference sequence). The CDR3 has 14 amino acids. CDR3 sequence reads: CATSITGRNSPLHF. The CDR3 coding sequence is TGTGCCACCAGCATTACAGGAAGGAATTCACCCCTCCACTTT.

The CDR3 region is CASSYSTGPDPGELFF. The CDR3 DNA follows: TGTGCCAGCAGTTACTCGACCGGTCCGGACCCCGGGGAGCTGTTTTTT. V usage is TRBV6-5 and J usage is TRBJ2-2, with unresolved D. CDR3 length: 16 residues. Germline V gene lookup returns CDR1 MNHEY and CDR2 SVGAGI. Trimming cost V 0 bases and J 6 bases, with 14 bases left between them.

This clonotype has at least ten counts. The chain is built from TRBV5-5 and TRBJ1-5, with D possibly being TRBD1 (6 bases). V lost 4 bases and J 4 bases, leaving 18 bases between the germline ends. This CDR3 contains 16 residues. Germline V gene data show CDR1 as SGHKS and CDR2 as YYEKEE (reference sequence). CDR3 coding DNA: TGTGCCAGCAGCCACCGACAGGCCAACTTGAATCAGCCCCAGCATTTT. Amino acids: CASSHRQANLNQPQHF.

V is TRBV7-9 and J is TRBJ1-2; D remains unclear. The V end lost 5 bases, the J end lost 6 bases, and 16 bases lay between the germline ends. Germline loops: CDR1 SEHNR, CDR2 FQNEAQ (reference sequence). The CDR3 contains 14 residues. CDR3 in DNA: TGTGCCAGCAGCCCGATCCCCCACTTACATGGCTACACCTTC. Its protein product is CASSPIPHLHGYTF.

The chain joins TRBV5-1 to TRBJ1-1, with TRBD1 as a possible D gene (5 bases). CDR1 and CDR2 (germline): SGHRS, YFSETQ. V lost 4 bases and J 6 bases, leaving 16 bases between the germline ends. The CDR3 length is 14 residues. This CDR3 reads CASSPLGQSAEAFF. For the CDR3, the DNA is TGCGCCAGCAGCCCGTTGGGGCAGAGCGCTGAAGCTTTCTTT.

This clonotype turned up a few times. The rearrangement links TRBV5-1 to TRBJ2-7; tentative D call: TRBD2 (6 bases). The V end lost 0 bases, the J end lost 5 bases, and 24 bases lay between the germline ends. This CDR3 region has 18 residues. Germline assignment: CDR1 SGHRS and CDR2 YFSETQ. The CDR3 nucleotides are TGCGCCAGCAGCTTGGATTCCCCGGGACTCAACCACGAGGACGAGCAGTACTTC. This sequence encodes CASSLDSPGLNHEDEQYF.

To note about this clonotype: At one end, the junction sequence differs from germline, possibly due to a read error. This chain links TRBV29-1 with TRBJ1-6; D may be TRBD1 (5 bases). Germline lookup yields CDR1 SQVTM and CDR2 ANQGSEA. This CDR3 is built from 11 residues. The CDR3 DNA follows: TGTCCGGGGCAGCATAATTCACCCCTCCACTTT. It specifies CPGQHNSPLHF.

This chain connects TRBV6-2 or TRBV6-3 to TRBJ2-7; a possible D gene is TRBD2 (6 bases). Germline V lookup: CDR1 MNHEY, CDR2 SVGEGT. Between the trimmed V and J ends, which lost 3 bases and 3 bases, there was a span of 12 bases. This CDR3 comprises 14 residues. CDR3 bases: TGTGCCAGCAGTTATGCGGGACTCCACTACGAGCAGTACTTC. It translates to CASSYAGLHYEQYF.

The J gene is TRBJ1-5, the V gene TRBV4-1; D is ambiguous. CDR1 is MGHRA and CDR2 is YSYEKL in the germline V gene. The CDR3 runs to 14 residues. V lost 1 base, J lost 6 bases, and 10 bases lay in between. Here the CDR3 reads CASSQGGTAQPQHF. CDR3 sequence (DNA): TGCGCCAGCAGCCAAGGCGGAACCGCTCAGCCCCAGCATTTT.

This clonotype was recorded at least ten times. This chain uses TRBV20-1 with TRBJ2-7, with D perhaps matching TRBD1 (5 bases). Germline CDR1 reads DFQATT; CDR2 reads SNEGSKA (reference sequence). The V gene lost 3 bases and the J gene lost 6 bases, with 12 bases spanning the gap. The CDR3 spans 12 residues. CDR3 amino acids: CSASFRVTEQYF. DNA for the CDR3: TGCAGTGCTAGTTTCAGGGTAACCGAGCAGTACTTC.

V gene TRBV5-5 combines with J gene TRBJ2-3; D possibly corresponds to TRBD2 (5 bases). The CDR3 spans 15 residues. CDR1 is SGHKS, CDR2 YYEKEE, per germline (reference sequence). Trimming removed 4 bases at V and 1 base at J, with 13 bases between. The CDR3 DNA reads TGTGCCAGCAGCCCTGTTAACGGGGGCACAGATACGCAGTATTTT. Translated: CASSPVNGGTDTQYF.

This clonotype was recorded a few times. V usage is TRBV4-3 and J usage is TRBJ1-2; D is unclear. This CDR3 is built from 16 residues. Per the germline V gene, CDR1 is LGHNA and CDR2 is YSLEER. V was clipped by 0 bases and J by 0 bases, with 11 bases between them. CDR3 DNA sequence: TGCGCCAGCAGCCAAGACTGGACGGCAGCTAACTATGGCTACACCTTC. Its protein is CASSQDWTAANYGYTF.

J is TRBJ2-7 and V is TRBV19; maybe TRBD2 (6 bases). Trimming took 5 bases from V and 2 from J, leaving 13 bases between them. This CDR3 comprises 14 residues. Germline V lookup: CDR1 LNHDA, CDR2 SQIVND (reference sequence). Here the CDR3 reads CASSPGGAAYEQYF. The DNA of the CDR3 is TGTGCCAGTAGTCCGGGCGGGGCCGCCTACGAGCAGTACTTC.

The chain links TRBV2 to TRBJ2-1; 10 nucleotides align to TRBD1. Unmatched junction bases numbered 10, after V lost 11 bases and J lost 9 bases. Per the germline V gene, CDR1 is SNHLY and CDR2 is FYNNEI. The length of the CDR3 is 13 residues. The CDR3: CAGRDRGRGEQFF. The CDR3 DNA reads TGTGCCGGCCGGGACAGGGGTCGTGGTGAGCAGTTCTTC.